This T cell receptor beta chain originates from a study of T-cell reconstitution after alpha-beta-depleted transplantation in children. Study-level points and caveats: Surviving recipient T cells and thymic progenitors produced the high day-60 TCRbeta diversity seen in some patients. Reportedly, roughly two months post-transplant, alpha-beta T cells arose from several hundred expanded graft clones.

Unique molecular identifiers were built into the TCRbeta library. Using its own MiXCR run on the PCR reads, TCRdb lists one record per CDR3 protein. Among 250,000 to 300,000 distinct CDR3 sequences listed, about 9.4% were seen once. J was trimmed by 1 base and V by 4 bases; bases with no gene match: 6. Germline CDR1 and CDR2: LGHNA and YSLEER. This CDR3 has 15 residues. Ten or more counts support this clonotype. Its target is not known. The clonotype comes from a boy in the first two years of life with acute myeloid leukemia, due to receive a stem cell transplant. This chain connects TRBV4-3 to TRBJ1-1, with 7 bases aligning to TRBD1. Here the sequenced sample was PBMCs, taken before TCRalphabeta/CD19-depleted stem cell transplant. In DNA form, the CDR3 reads TGCGCCAGCAGCCCCCACAGGGGCGAGAACACTGAAGCTTTCTTT. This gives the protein CASSPHRGENTEAFF.